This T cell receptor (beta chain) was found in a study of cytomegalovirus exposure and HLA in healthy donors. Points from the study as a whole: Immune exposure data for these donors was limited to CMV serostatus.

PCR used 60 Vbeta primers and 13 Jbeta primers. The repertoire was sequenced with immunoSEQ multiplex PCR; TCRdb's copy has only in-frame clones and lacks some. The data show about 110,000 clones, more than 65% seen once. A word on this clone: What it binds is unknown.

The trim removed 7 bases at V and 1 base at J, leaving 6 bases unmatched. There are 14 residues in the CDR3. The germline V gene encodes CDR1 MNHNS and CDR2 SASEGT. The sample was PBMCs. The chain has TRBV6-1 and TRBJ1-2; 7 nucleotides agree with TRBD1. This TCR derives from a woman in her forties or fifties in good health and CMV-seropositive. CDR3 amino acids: CASTWTGGNYGYTF. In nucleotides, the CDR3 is TGTGCCAGCACTTGGACAGGCGGTAACTATGGCTACACCTTC.